This TCR beta chain emerged from a study of response to subunit inactivated influenza vaccine. Study-wide results and limits: Authors proposed each seasonal influenza vaccination draws in few new T cells.

TCRdb redid the calling of the RT-PCR reads with MiXCR, one entry per CDR3 protein. The data show around 540,000 distinct CDR3 sequences, roughly 12% seen once. Germline assignment: CDR1 LGHNA and CDR2 YSLEER. Trimming shortened V by 3 bases and J by 0 bases, and 9 bases separated the two germline ends. The CDR3 covers 15 residues. This clonotype was observed a few times. Its target is unknown. The J gene is TRBJ2-4, the V gene TRBV4-3; D gene ambiguous. This TCR derives from a man between 50 and 59 years old who received an inactivated influenza vaccine. The source was PBMCs from blood, collected on the day of vaccination. The CDR3 DNA sequence: TGCGCCAGCAGCCAGTCCGGTGTAGCCAAAAACATTCAGTACTTC. This codes for CASSQSGVAKNIQYF.